This T cell receptor (beta chain) was retrieved from a study of T cell responses to AZD1222 COVID-19 vaccine. This clone was recorded only once. Its target is unknown. Study conclusions and caveats: AZD1222 recipients seropositive at baseline numbered only six or seven. The span of vaccine-associated CD4 TCRs extended across spike, with dominance at 160-218 and 743-854. The reported proportion of spike-specific TCRs targeting unmutated variant regions was nearly half.

The CDR3 runs 13 residues. V lost 4 bases to trimming and J lost 4 bases, with 11 bases between them. TCRdb's copy holds only in-frame clones and misses some; the assay was immunoSEQ multiplex PCR. Among some 150,000 clones listed, 92% were seen once. This receptor was obtained from an adult who received the AZD1222 COVID-19 vaccine. V and J are TRBV12-3 or TRBV12-4 and TRBJ2-7; D assignment may be TRBD1 or TRBD2 (5 bases each). The starting material was peripheral blood, obtained 28 days after the second AZD1222 dose. In DNA, the CDR3 is TGTGCCAGCAGTTCGGGACCCGAATACGAGCAGTACTTC. Translated, it gives CASSSGPEYEQYF.